This T cell receptor (beta chain) was sequenced in a study of neurological immune-mediated disorders. V trimming: 4 bases; J trimming: 4 bases; junction bases outside the gene matches: 5. The CDR3 is 15 residues long. The germline CDR1 and CDR2 sequences are SGHRS and YFSETQ. Many counts were recorded for this clonotype. TCRdb re-called the 5' RACE reads with MiXCR, one entry per CDR3 protein. The profile shows about 36,000 distinct CDR3 sequences, approximately 10% of them singletons. The rearrangement uses TRBV5-1 and TRBJ2-1; 10 positions agree with TRBD2. Source material: PBMCs. The receptor comes from a woman aged 25 to 39 with HTLV-1-associated myelopathy (HAM/TSP). The chain's CDR3 is CASSRSGGTYNEQFF. Here the CDR3 DNA reads TGCGCCAGCAGCCGTAGCGGGGGGACATACAATGAGCAGTTCTTC.